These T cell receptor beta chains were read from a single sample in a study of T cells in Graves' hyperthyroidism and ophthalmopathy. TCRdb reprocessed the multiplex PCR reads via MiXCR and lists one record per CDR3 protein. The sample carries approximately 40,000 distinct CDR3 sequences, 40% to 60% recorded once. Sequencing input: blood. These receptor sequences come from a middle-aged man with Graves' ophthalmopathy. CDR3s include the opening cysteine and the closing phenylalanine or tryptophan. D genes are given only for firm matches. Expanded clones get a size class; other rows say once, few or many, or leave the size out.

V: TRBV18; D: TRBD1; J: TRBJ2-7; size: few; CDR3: CASSSYNRDRAHEQYF; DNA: TGTGCCAGCTCATCATATAACCGGGACAGGGCTCACGAGCAGTACTTC
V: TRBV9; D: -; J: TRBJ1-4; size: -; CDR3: CASGGGTNEKLFF; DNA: TGTGCCAGCGGGGGGGGAACTAATGAAAAACTGTTTTTT
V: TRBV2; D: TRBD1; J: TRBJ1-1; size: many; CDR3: CASRAGTGSAEAFF; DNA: TGTGCCAGCAGGGCCGGGACAGGGAGTGCTGAAGCTTTCTTT
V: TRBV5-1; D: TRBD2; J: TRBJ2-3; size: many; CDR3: CASSLTSGSRDTQYF; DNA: TGCGCCAGCAGCCTTACTAGCGGGAGTCGAGATACGCAGTATTTT
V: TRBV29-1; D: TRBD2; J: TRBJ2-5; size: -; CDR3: CSEGAGGGETQYF; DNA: TGCAGTGAAGGTGCGGGGGGAGGAGAGACCCAGTACTTC
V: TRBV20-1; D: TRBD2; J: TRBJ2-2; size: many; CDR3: CSARDLGRARTGELFF; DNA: TGCAGTGCTAGAGATCTCGGGAGGGCCCGAACCGGGGAGCTGTTTTTT
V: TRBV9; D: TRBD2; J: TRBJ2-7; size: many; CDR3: CASSPHGVAGSYEQYF; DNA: TGTGCCAGCAGCCCACATGGGGTAGCGGGTTCCTACGAGCAGTACTTC
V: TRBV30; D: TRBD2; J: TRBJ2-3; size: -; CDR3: CAWRLAGEFGRADTQYF; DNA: TGTGCCTGGCGACTAGCGGGAGAGTTCGGTCGGGCAGATACGCAGTATTTT
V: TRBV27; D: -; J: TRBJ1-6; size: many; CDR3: CASRTLRGPFNSPLHF; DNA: TGTGCCAGCAGGACACTTCGGGGGCCCTTTAATTCACCCCTCCACTTT
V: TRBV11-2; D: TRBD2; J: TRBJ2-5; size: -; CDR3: CASSLTSGSSGTQYF; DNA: TGTGCCAGCAGCTTAACTAGCGGGAGTTCTGGGACCCAGTACTTC
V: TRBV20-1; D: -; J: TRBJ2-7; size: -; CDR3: CSARDEVGTTYVQYF; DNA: TGCAGTGCTAGAGATGAGGTGGGCACCACCTACGTGCAGTACTTC
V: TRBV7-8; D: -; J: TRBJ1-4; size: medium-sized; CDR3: CASSSGATNERLFF; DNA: TGTGCCAGCAGCTCAGGGGCAACTAATGAAAGACTGTTTTTT
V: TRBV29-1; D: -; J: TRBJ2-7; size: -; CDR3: CSVAGESGYEQYF; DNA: TGCAGCGTTGCCGGGGAGAGCGGGTACGAGCAGTACTTC
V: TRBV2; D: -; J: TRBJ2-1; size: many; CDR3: CANSSRVSEQFF; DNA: TGTGCCAACAGTTCCCGGGTGTCTGAGCAGTTCTTC
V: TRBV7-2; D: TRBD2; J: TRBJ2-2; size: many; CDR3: CASSFKLAGNTGELFF; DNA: TGTGCCAGCAGCTTTAAACTAGCGGGGAACACCGGGGAGCTGTTTTTT
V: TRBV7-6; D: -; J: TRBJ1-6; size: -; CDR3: CTSSPPGGPPLHF; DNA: TGTACCAGCAGCCCCCCAGGCGGACCACCCCTCCACTTT
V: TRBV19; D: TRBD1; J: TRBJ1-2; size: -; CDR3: CASSKLTGGTAYGYTF; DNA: TGTGCCAGTAGCAAACTGACAGGCGGGACAGCGTATGGCTACACCTTC
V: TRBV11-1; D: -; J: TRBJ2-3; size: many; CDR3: CASSLEMSTDTQYF; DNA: TGTGCCAGCAGCTTAGAGATGAGCACAGATACGCAGTATTTT
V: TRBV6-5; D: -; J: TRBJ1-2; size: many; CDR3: CASRRTVASGYTF; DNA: TGTGCCAGCAGGAGGACAGTGGCCTCCGGCTACACCTTC
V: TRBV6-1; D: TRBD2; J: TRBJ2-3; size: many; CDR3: CASSPNGGLALTDTQYF; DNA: TGTGCCAGCAGCCCGAACGGGGGACTAGCCCTCACAGATACGCAGTATTTT
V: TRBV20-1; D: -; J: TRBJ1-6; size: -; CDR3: CSAGLNSPLHF; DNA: TGCAGTGCAGGGCTCAATTCACCCCTCCACTTT
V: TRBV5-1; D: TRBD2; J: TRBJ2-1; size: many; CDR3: CASSLWTSGGHEQFF; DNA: TGCGCCAGCAGCCTTTGGACTAGCGGGGGCCATGAGCAGTTCTTC
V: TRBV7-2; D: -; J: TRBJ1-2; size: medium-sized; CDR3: CASSDWWANYGYTF; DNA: TGTGCCAGCAGCGATTGGTGGGCTAACTATGGCTACACCTTC
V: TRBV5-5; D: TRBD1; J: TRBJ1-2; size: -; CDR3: CASSLEGATGTGGYTF; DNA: TGTGCCAGCAGCTTGGAGGGGGCCACCGGGACAGGTGGCTACACCTTC
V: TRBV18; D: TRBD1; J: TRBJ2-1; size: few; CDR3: CASSPKGAGEQFF; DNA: TGTGCCAGCTCCCCGAAGGGGGCAGGGGAGCAGTTCTTC
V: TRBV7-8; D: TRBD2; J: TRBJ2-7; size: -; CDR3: CASSQVASGLVREQYF; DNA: TGTGCCAGCAGCCAGGTAGCCAGCGGACTAGTTCGCGAGCAGTACTTC
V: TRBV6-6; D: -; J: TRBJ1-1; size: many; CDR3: CASSWRTGMTTEAFF; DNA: TGTGCCAGCAGTTGGAGAACAGGGATGACGACTGAAGCTTTCTTT
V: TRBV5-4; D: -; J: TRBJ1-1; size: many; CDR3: CASSRGGNTEAFF; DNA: TGTGCCAGCAGCAGGGGGGGGAACACTGAAGCTTTCTTT
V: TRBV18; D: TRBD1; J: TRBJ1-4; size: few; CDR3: CASSPNRGINEKLFF; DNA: TGTGCCAGCTCACCAAACAGGGGGATTAATGAAAAACTGTTTTTT
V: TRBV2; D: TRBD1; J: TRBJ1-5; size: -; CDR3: CASVQGWSQPQHF; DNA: TGTGCCAGCGTACAGGGGTGGAGTCAGCCCCAGCATTTT
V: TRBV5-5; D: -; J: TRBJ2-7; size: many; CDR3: CASSFGGAYEQYF; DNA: TGTGCCAGCAGCTTCGGGGGCGCTTACGAGCAGTACTTC
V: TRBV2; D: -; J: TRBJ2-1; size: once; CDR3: CASSAAGAAEQFF; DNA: TGTGCCAGCAGTGCTGCGGGGGCGGCGGAGCAGTTCTTC
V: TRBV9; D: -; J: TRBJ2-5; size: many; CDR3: CASSAQVQETQYF; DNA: TGTGCCAGCAGCGCACAGGTTCAAGAGACCCAGTACTTC
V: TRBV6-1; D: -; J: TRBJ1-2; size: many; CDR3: CASSEVGTDVYGYTF; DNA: TGTGCCAGCAGTGAAGTGGGGACGGATGTTTATGGCTACACCTTC
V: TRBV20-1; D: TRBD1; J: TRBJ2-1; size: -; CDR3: CSAQRTGGNEQFF; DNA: TGCAGTGCCCAAAGGACAGGGGGCAATGAGCAGTTCTTC
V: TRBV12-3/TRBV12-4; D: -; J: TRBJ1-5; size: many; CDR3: CASRIPFSRVPQPQHF; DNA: TGTGCCAGCAGAATCCCGTTTAGTCGGGTTCCTCAGCCCCAGCATTTT
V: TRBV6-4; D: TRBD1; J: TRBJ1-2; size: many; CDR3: CASSDTTTGSGGYTF; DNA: TGTGCCAGCAGTGACACAACGACAGGGTCTGGTGGCTACACCTTC
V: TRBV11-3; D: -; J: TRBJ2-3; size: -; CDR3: CASSLGAGRNTQYF; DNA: TGTGCCAGCAGCTTGGGTGCGGGTAGGAATACGCAGTATTTT